Each of the 6 T cell receptor beta chains below was sequenced from the same sample in a study of cytomegalovirus exposure and HLA in healthy donors (dated by TCRdb to the late 2010s). The method behind the library was the immunoSEQ multiplex PCR assay. The multiplex PCR relied on a mix of 60 forward primers for TCR Vbeta segments and 13 reverse primers for TCR Jbeta segments. The table comes from immuneACCESS by way of TCRdb, which keeps in-frame sequences with V and J called. Part of the clones is missing from these tables; in studies checked, under half for an unresolved V gene and the rest for unknown reasons. Present in this sample are about 100,000 clones, 65% to 75% of which were seen just once. In total, the top ten clones hold approximately 4.3% of the sample. Sequenced material: PBMCs. These receptors were taken from a woman younger than 35 in good health and CMV-seropositive.

Of note for this clone: Additional DNA sequences in this sample encode the identical CDR3. CDR3 region: CASSLGRGGEQYF. The CDR3 nucleotides are TGTGCCAGCAGTTTGGGCAGGGGAGGGGAGCAGTACTTC. J is TRBJ2-7 and V is TRBV27, with D perhaps TRBD2 (7 bases). Per germline, CDR1 MNHEY and CDR2 SMNVEV (reference sequence). CDR3 size: 13 residues. Trimming pared 3 bases from V and 7 bases from J, leaving 13 bases between.

The genes are TRBV27 and TRBJ1-1; the D is unclear. This CDR3 spans 12 amino acids. CDR1 is MNHEY and CDR2 is SMNVEV in the germline V gene (reference sequence). The V gene lost 4 bases and the J gene lost 6 bases, with 9 bases spanning the gap. CDR3 coding DNA: TGTGCCAGCAGTTCCTTCGCGTCTGAAGCTTTCTTT. Encoded protein: CASSSFASEAFF.

This clone was seen a handful of times. The chain combines TRBV15 with TRBJ2-5, with D uncertain. The end of the DNA aligns better with TRBJ2-7, so the J call may be wrong. In germline, CDR1 is LNHNV, CDR2 YYDKDF (reference sequence). The CDR3 runs to 13 residues. The CDR3 nucleotides read TGTGCCACCAGCAGAGATATACTCTACGAGCAGTACTTC. Its protein is CATSRDILYEQYF.

As regards this clone: A read error may produce the germline difference seen at one junction end. The rearrangement uses TRBV19 and TRBJ2-1; 12 positions agree with TRBD2. CDR3 length equals 16 residues. From germline, CDR1 is LNHDA and CDR2 SQIVND (reference sequence). Written as DNA, the CDR3 is TGTGCCAGTAGGATAGGGCTAGCGGGAGGGATAAATGAGCAGTTCTTC. Its translation: CASRIGLAGGINEQFF.

This clone was found once. V usage is TRBV9 and J usage is TRBJ2-2; 7 bases align to TRBD2. V was pared by 2 bases and J by 6 bases, with 16 bases of the junction left unmatched. The CDR3 has 18 amino acids. Germline lookup yields CDR1 SGDLS and CDR2 YYNGEE. CDR3 nucleotide sequence: TGTGCCAGCAGCGTGGGCGGGGGTCAGGCGGCCTTCGCCGGGGAGCTGTTTTTT. It is translated as CASSVGGGQAAFAGELFF.

The chain employs TRBV19 and TRBJ1-1; tentatively, D is TRBD1 (5 bases). This CDR3 is built from 13 residues. V was pared by 7 bases and J by 3 bases, with 12 bases between. Looked up from germline, CDR1 is LNHDA and CDR2 is SQIVND (reference sequence). Here the CDR3 reads CASMEGLDTEAFF. The DNA for the CDR3 is TGTGCCAGTATGGAGGGGCTGGACACTGAAGCTTTCTTT.